Included here is one TCR beta chain sequence, with context. Measured with immunoSEQ multiplex PCR; TCRdb has only the in-frame clones, and not every one. Altogether some 700,000 clones are present, 90% being singletons, with the ten largest covering 34%. The record originates from a study of shared clonotypes between healthy human individuals. The V gene end was trimmed by 5 bases and the J gene end by 13 bases; junction bases not matched to a gene: 12. Germline CDR1 reads MNHEY; CDR2 reads SVGAGI. The CDR3 sequence is 15 residues long. The rearrangement links TRBV6-5 to TRBJ2-3; 13 bases are shared with TRBD2. The sequencing input was memory CD8+ T cells from PBMCs. Subset specified: CD45RO+ cells pooled with CCR7-negative TemRA cells. The TCR sequence derives from a man aged 18 to 29 in good health. Some clones in this sample may be carry-over from other donors' samples. The CDR3 reads CASSAPGLAGEREYF. CDR3 bases: TGTGCCAGCAGTGCCCCCGGACTAGCGGGGGAACGAGAGTATTTT.